The present T cell receptor beta chain was sequenced within a study of blood T cell repertoires in COVID-19. Study-wide context: COVID-19 samples, acute and convalescent, were from the United States, Italy and Spain. PBMCs, B-cell-depleted T cells, or T cells provided the cDNA or gDNA that made up the material.

Study processing details: Using reference gene primer amplification, nucleated cell counts were estimated. Sequenced by immunoSEQ multiplex PCR; TCRdb stores in-frame clones only, minus some. D and trimming come from the DNA, and the V and J calls and clone size come from that table. The profile shows hundreds of thousands of clones, approximately 90% of them singletons. The receptor was isolated from a woman younger than 30 with acute or convalescent COVID-19. The sequenced material came from peripheral blood.

This CDR3 is CASSQVLPGQGPNRYGYTF. CDR3 coding DNA: TGCGCCAGCAGCCAAGTCTTACCGGGACAGGGACCCAACCGCTATGGCTACACCTTC. This chain links TRBV4-1 with TRBJ1-2, with TRBD1 matching 9 bases. This CDR3 region has 19 residues. Germline V gives CDR1 MGHRA, CDR2 YSYEKL. J gave up 4 bases and V 1 base, and 16 bases lay outside the gene matches.